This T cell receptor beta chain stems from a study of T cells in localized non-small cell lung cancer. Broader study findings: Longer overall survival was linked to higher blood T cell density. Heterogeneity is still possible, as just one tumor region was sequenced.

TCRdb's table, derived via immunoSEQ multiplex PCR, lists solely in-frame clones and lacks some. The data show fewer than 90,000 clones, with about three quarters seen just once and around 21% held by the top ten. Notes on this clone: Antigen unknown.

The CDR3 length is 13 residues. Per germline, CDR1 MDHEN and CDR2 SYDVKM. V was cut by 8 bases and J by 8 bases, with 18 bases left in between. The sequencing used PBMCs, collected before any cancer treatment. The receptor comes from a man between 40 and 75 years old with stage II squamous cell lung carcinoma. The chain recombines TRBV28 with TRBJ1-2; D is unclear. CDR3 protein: CASGSAGTMGYTF. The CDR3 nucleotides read TGTGCCAGCGGATCAGCCGGTACTATGGGCTACACCTTC.